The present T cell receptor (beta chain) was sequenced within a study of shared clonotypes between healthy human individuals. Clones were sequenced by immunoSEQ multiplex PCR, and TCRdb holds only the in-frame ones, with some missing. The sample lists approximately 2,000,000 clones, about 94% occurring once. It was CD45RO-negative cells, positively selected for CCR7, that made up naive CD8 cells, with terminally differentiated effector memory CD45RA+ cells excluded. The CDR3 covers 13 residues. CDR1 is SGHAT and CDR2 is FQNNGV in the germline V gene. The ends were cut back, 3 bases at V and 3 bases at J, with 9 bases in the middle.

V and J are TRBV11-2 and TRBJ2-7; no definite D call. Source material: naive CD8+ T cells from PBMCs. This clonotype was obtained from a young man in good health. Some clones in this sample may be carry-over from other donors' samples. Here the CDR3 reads CASSLTTHYEQYF. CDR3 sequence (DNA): TGTGCCAGCAGCTTGACAACCCACTACGAGCAGTACTTC.